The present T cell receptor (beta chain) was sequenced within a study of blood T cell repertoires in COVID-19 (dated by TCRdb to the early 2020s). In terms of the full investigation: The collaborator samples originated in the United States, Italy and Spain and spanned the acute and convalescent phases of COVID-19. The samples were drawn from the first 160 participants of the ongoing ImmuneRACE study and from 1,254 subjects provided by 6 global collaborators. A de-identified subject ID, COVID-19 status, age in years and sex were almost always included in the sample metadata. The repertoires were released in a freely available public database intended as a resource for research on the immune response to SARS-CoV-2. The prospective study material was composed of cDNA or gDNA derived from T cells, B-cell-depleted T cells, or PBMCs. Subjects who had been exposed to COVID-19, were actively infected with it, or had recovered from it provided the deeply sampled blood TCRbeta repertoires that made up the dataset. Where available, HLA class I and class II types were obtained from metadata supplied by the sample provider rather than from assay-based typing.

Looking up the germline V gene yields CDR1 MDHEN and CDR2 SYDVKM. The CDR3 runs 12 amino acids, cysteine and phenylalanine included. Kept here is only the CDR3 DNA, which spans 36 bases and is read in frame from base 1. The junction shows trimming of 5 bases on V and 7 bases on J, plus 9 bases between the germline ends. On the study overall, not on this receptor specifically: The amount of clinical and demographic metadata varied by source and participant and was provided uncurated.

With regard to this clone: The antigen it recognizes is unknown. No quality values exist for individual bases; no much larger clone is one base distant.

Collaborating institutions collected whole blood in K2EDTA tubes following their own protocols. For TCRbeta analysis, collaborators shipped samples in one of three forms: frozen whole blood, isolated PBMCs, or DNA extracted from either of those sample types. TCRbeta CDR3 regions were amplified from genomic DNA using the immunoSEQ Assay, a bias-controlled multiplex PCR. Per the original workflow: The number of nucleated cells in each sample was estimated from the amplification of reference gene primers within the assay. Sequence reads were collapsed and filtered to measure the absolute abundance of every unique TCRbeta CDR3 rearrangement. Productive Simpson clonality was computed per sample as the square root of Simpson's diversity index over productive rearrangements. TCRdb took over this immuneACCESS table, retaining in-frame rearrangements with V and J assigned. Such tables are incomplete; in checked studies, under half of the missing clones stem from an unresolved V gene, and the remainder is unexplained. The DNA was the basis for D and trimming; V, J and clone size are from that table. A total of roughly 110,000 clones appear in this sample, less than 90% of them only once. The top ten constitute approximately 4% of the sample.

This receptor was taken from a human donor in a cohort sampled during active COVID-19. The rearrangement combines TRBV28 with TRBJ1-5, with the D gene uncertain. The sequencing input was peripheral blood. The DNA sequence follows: TGTGCCAGCAGTCCCCTAGTACAGCCCCAGCATTTT. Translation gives CASSPLVQPQHF.